The 15 T cell receptor beta chains listed next were all sequenced from one sample in a study of blood T cell repertoires in COVID-19. Some clones are missing from TCRdb's copy, which holds only in-frame ones; the method was immunoSEQ multiplex PCR. The sample contains roughly 230,000 clones, 65% to 85% of which appear only once. Sequencing used peripheral blood. The receptors originated from a man in his fifties with active or convalescent COVID-19.

This chain uses TRBV27 with TRBJ1-2; 8 bases map to TRBD1. The germline CDR1 and CDR2 sequences are MNHEY and SMNVEV (reference sequence). The V gene end was trimmed by 6 bases and the J gene end by 4 bases; junction bases not matched to a gene: 7. The length of the CDR3 is 14 residues. CDR3 region: CASRRTGNPYGYTF. DNA for the CDR3: TGTGCCAGCAGAAGGACAGGGAACCCCTATGGCTACACCTTC.

The chain couples TRBV5-8 to TRBJ2-2; tentatively, D is TRBD1 (6 bases). This CDR3 has 16 amino acids. The V and J ends lost 1 base and 0 bases respectively, with 10 bases between them. CDR1 SGHTS and CDR2 YDEGEE come from the germline V gene. The CDR3 reads CASSLWGRANTGELFF. In DNA form, the CDR3 reads TGTGCCAGCAGCTTGTGGGGGCGCGCGAACACCGGGGAGCTGTTTTTT.

Only a few counts were recorded for this clone. The chain couples TRBV18 to TRBJ1-5, with D tentatively TRBD1 (5 bases). Germline V gene lookup returns CDR1 KGHSH and CDR2 LQKENI. The CDR3 totals 15 residues. V lost 5 bases and J lost 3, with 14 bases in between. This CDR3 is CASSNSDSINQPQHF. DNA of the CDR3: TGTGCCAGCTCAAACTCCGACAGTATCAATCAGCCCCAGCATTTT.

CDR3 sequence reads: CAISGDRAAMNTEAFF. The CDR3 region has the DNA TGTGCCATCAGTGGCGACAGGGCGGCCATGAACACTGAAGCTTTCTTT. The chain carries TRBV10-3 and TRBJ1-1, with 7 bases fitting TRBD1. Germline CDR1 reads ENHRY; CDR2 reads SYGVKD. The J segment lost 0 bases and the V segment lost 4 bases, leaving 8 bases of the junction unmatched. The CDR3 has 16 residues.

The rearrangement joins TRBV6-5 to TRBJ2-2, with TRBD1 identical over 9 bases. Germline-derived CDR1 and CDR2 are MNHEY and SVGAGI. This CDR3 region has 14 residues. Trimming at V came to 10 bases and at J to 5 bases, leaving 8 bases not matched to a gene. In nucleotides, the CDR3 is TGTGCCACCAATCCCGGGACAGGGACCGGGGAGCTGTTTTTT. The encoded protein is CATNPGTGTGELFF.

This chain joins TRBV30 and TRBJ1-4; maybe TRBD1 (6 bases). V gave up 0 bases and J gave up 8 bases, with 13 bases separating them. The CDR3 consists of 14 residues. The germline gives CDR1 GTSNPN, CDR2 SVGIG (reference sequence). The CDR3 reads CAWSVRGAGEKLFF. CDR3 nucleotide sequence: TGTGCCTGGAGTGTACGGGGGGCCGGGGAAAAACTGTTTTTT.

The chain employs TRBV28 and TRBJ1-6; 8 positions agree with TRBD1. The V and J ends lost 7 bases and 3 bases, in that order; junction bases with no gene match: 5. Germline CDR1 and CDR2: MDHEN and SYDVKM. The CDR3 loop spans 15 amino acids. The CDR3 sequence: CASNQGAIYNSPLHF. CDR3 nucleotide sequence: TGTGCCAGCAATCAGGGGGCGATCTATAATTCACCCCTCCACTTT.

This rearrangement joins TRBV30 to TRBJ1-5; D may be TRBD1 (5 bases). The V and J ends lost 0 bases and 6 bases respectively, with 12 bases between them. Germline V lookup: CDR1 GTSNPN, CDR2 SVGIG (reference sequence). The CDR3 extends over 14 amino acids. The CDR3 is CAWSVGGTGQPQHF. CDR3 DNA: TGTGCCTGGAGTGTAGGAGGGACGGGTCAGCCCCAGCATTTT.

CDR3 DNA: TGCGCCAGCAGCCAAGTCCCACTAGAAAGCTCCTACAATGAGCAGTTCTTC. Translating gives CASSQVPLESSYNEQFF. The rearrangement joins TRBV4-1 to TRBJ2-1; TRBD2 is a possible D gene (5 bases). Per germline, CDR1 MGHRA and CDR2 YSYEKL. The V end lost 1 base, the J end lost 0 bases, and 13 bases lay between the germline ends. The length of the CDR3 is 17 residues.

This chain links TRBV28 with TRBJ2-7; 9 nucleotides agree with TRBD2. V shed 3 bases and J 3 bases; nucleotides not matched to a gene: 6. The length of the CDR3 is 15 residues. From germline, CDR1 is MDHEN and CDR2 SYDVKM. CDR3 region: CASSLWLAGHYEQYF. The CDR3 bases are TGTGCCAGCAGTTTGTGGCTAGCGGGGCACTACGAGCAGTACTTC.

This clone turned up a few times. The genes are TRBV6-1 and TRBJ2-2, with a weak D call TRBD1 (6 bases). V lost 4 bases to trimming and J lost 4 bases, with 19 bases between them. The CDR3 is 17 residues long. CDR1 MNHNS and CDR2 SASEGT come from the germline V gene. CDR3 in amino acids: CASSALTGLGSTGELFF. The DNA for the CDR3 is TGTGCCAGCAGTGCCCTTACAGGGTTGGGGAGCACCGGGGAGCTGTTTTTT.

The rearrangement links TRBV6-5 to TRBJ2-2, with 12 bases fitting TRBD1. CDR1 MNHEY and CDR2 SVGAGI come from the germline V gene. J gave up 7 bases and V 6 bases, and 6 bases lay outside the gene matches. The CDR3 length is 15 residues. The CDR3 DNA sequence: TGTGCCAGCAGCCCCGGGACAGGGGGCTTCGGGGAGCTGTTTTTT. It specifies CASSPGTGGFGELFF.

This chain uses TRBV29-1 with TRBJ1-1; 9 bases line up with TRBD1. Germline V lookup: CDR1 SQVTM, CDR2 ANQGSEA. Germline trimming cut 1 base from V and 4 bases from J; bases unmatched to any gene: 4. This CDR3 is 14 amino acids long. The CDR3 DNA follows: TGCAGCGTTGAAGTGGGGACAGGGTCCACTGAAGCTTTCTTT. As protein: CSVEVGTGSTEAFF.

CDR3 loop: CASTSLDRDNSPLHF. In DNA, the CDR3 is TGTGCCAGCACCTCCTTAGACAGGGATAATTCACCCCTCCACTTT. V is TRBV28 and J is TRBJ1-6, with 7 bases lining up with TRBD1. The germline gives CDR1 MDHEN, CDR2 SYDVKM. J lost 5 bases, V lost 7 bases, and 8 bases had no gene match. The CDR3 length is 15 residues. Variable domain in full (rest from reference TRBV28 and TRBJ1-6): DVKVTQSSRYLVKRTGEKVFLECVQDMDHENMFWYRQDPGLGLRLIYFSYDVKMKEKGDIPEGYSVSREKKERFSLILESASTNQTSMYLCASTSLDRDNSPLHFGNGTRLTVT.

The chain is built from TRBV6-5 and TRBJ1-4; the D gene is possibly TRBD1 (5 bases). Germline V gene lookup returns CDR1 MNHEY and CDR2 SVGAGI. V shed 2 bases and J shed 5 bases, with 15 bases lying between them. The CDR3 loop spans 16 amino acids. CDR3 loop: CASSYTQRGANEKLFF. CDR3 nucleotide sequence: TGTGCCAGCAGTTACACCCAAAGGGGCGCGAATGAAAAACTGTTTTTT.